A single T cell receptor beta chain is shown here with its context. The data belong to a study of control samples from healthy donors and cancer patients. Only in-frame clones appear in the TCRdb table, and some are missing; sequencing was by immunoSEQ multiplex PCR. The sample includes about 54,000 clones, almost 96% of them seen just once. This TCR was sampled from a woman in her twenties or thirties in good health. The sequenced material came from blood.

Here the CDR3 reads CASSEQQPDTGYGYTF. The CDR3 bases are TGCGCCAGCAGTGAGCAACAGCCGGACACCGGCTATGGCTACACCTTC. The chain couples TRBV10-1 to TRBJ1-2; weak D call: TRBD1 (5 bases). Germline values: CDR1 WNHNN, CDR2 SYGVQD (reference sequence). The CDR3 extends over 16 amino acids. Trimming took 2 bases from V and 4 from J, leaving 17 bases between them.